This T cell receptor beta chain was sequenced in a study of CD8 T cells in Susac syndrome. TEMRA cells were enriched by FACS, and CD4+ and CD8+ T cells were negatively isolated. Germline assignment: CDR1 SGHKS and CDR2 YYEKEE (reference sequence). With V trimmed by 1 base and J by 3 bases, 1 base remained unmatched. This CDR3 is built from 15 residues. General study results and limits: The total CD8+ repertoires yielded some 15 Susac-specific public clones and the CD8+ TEMRA repertoires yielded five.

As to this clonotype: The antigen is undetermined.

With random hexamers, reverse transcription was performed on roughly 0.45 to 1 ug of RNA. TCRdb re-called the immunoSEQ multiplex PCR reads with MiXCR, one entry per CDR3 protein. The sample records about 83,000 distinct CDR3 sequences, around 93% being singletons. V usage is TRBV5-5 and J usage is TRBJ2-1; 10 bases agree with TRBD2. The sequencing sample was made of CD8+ T cells from PBMCs. The TCR sequence derives from a human donor with Susac syndrome. The CDR3 nucleotides are TGTGCCAGCAGCTTGAGGACTAGCGGCTACAATGAGCAGTTCTTC. Its translation is CASSLRTSGYNEQFF.